This TCR beta chain came from a study of early T cells in non-severe SARS-CoV-2 infection. Study information: Bulk RNA taken from unsorted whole blood was sequenced, leaving chains unpaired. Notes on the study in general: Anti-spike CD8 responses were favored in VDJdb matching, and private and CD4 specificities were missed.

Each single cDNA molecule received a unique molecular identifier. TCRdb used MiXCR to reprocess the 5' RACE reads, holding one entry per CDR3 protein. The sample carries more than 85,000 distinct CDR3 sequences, approximately 16% recorded once. On this clonotype itself: The antigen remains undetermined. One end of the junction is discordant with germline, which a read error may explain.

Per germline, CDR1 GTSNPN and CDR2 SVGIG (reference sequence). CDR3 length: 13 amino acids. The sequence was collected from an adult who was a healthcare worker with PCR-confirmed SARS-CoV-2 infection or an uninfected control (not recorded which). The chain employs TRBV30 and TRBJ1-5; D is unclear. The sample consisted of whole blood, taken at baseline. Written as DNA, the CDR3 is TGTGCCTGGAGCCCGCGGAGCAATCGGCCCCAGCATTTT. Amino acid sequence: CAWSPRSNRPQHF.